A selection of T cell receptor beta chains follows, all from one sample in a study of blood T cell repertoires in COVID-19. The repertoire was sequenced with immunoSEQ multiplex PCR; TCRdb's copy has only in-frame clones and lacks some. The sample records around 360,000 clones, 70% to 90% being singletons. The sequencing input was PBMCs or T cells enriched from blood (not recorded which). These receptors were collected from a man aged 35-49 years in a cohort exposed to, infected with or recovered from COVID-19 (not recorded which). Both conserved end residues are part of each CDR3. A D gene is named only where the DNA matches it firmly. Clone size is stated in some rows and not others, as once, few, many or a class when expanded.

j_call clone_size cdr3_length v_call d_call cdr3_aa cdr3_nt
TRBJ1-5 . 13 TRBV15 . CATRAYSNQPQHF TGTGCCACGCGGGCGTATAGCAATCAGCCCCAGCATTTT
TRBJ2-5 . 16 TRBV5-1 TRBD2 CASSLAGTSGSKTQYF TGCGCCAGCAGCTTGGCCGGGACTAGCGGGAGTAAGACCCAGTACTTC
TRBJ2-7 . 14 TRBV19 TRBD2 CASGSPGGPYEQYF TGTGCCAGTGGTTCGCCGGGAGGGCCCTACGAGCAGTACTTC
TRBJ2-3 . 16 TRBV7-3 TRBD1 CASSLGTGRNTDTQYF TGTGCCAGCAGCCTGGGGACAGGGCGCAACACAGATACGCAGTATTTT
TRBJ1-6 . 16 TRBV6-1 . CASSEGTSSYNSPLHF TGTGCCAGCAGTGAAGGGACTAGCTCCTATAATTCACCCCTCCACTTT
TRBJ2-6 . 18 TRBV7-9 TRBD1 CASSLGGTGFSGANVLTF TGTGCCAGCAGCTTAGGGGGGACAGGGTTCTCTGGGGCCAACGTCCTGACTTTC
TRBJ2-7 few 12 TRBV28 . CASSLTRDEQYF TGTGCCAGCAGTTTAACCAGGGACGAGCAGTACTTC
TRBJ2-5 . 13 TRBV5-6 . CASSLSGVETQYF TGTGCCAGCAGCTTGTCGGGGGTCGAGACCCAGTACTTC
TRBJ2-4 . 18 TRBV10-1 TRBD1 CASSESRGQGLAKNIQYF TGCGCCAGCAGTGAGTCTAGGGGACAGGGCTTAGCCAAAAACATTCAGTACTTC
TRBJ2-1 . 16 TRBV30 . CAWSTHADPVYNEQFF TGTGCCTGGAGTACACATGCGGATCCTGTTTACAATGAGCAGTTCTTC
TRBJ1-1 . 18 TRBV27 . CASSNIPGTGTRGTEAFF TGTGCCAGCAGCAATATCCCGGGAACGGGGACTCGGGGCACTGAAGCTTTCTTT
TRBJ1-6 . 17 TRBV4-1 TRBD1 CASSRVTGGESNSPLHF TGCGCCAGCAGCCGCGTTACAGGGGGCGAAAGTAATTCACCCCTCCACTTT
TRBJ1-1 . 16 TRBV7-9 . CASSRGENIMNTEAFF TGTGCCAGCAGCCGGGGAGAAAATATTATGAACACTGAAGCTTTCTTT
TRBJ2-1 . 15 TRBV4-1 TRBD1 CASSQGQGATGEQFF TGCGCCAGCAGCCAAGGACAGGGGGCCACAGGTGAGCAGTTCTTC
TRBJ2-3 . 15 TRBV6-4 TRBD2 CASRQTSGSADTQYF TGTGCCAGCAGGCAGACTAGCGGGAGCGCAGATACGCAGTATTTT
TRBJ2-5 few 14 TRBV7-3 . CASSSTGAGETQYF TGTGCCAGCAGCTCAACGGGAGCAGGAGAGACCCAGTACTTC
TRBJ2-1 . 17 TRBV11-2 TRBD1 CASSTDREGAGLDEQFF TGTGCCAGCAGCACCGACAGGGAAGGAGCAGGCCTAGATGAGCAGTTCTTC